The rows below give T cell receptor beta chains drawn from one sample of a study of blood T cells in healthy people across ages. TCRdb fed the 5' RACE reads into MiXCR, producing one record per CDR3 protein. This sample has around 820,000 distinct CDR3 sequences, with 20% to 30% found just once. The data were also submitted as part of a second study, on T cells of mothers and their children.

The specimen sequenced was blood. These receptors originate from a boy aged 5-17 years in good health. Both conserved end residues are part of each CDR3. A D gene is named only where the DNA matches it firmly. Rows give clone size only sometimes, using once, few, many, or a class for an expanded clone.

d_gene: -
abundance: few
j_gene: TRBJ2-2
v_gene: TRBV27
CDR3nt: TGTGCCAGCAGTTTAGGGCACAACACCGGGGAGCTGTTTTTT
CDR3aa: CASSLGHNTGELFF

d_gene: -
abundance: few
j_gene: TRBJ2-2
v_gene: TRBV5-1
CDR3nt: TGCGCCAGCAAAGCTGGAGGGACAGCCAACACCGGGGAGCTGTTTTTT
CDR3aa: CASKAGGTANTGELFF

d_gene: -
abundance: few
j_gene: TRBJ2-7
v_gene: TRBV3-1
CDR3nt: TGTGCCAGCGGATTTGGAGGGGGCTACGAGCAGTACTTC
CDR3aa: CASGFGGGYEQYF

d_gene: TRBD2
abundance: -
j_gene: TRBJ2-7
v_gene: TRBV29-1
CDR3nt: TGCAGCGTTGACCCCGGACTAGCGGGGGAGCAGTACTTC
CDR3aa: CSVDPGLAGEQYF

d_gene: -
abundance: few
j_gene: TRBJ2-2
v_gene: TRBV19
CDR3nt: TGTGCCAGTAGTATAACCCCAGGGAACACCGGGGAGCTGTTTTTT
CDR3aa: CASSITPGNTGELFF

d_gene: TRBD2
abundance: few
j_gene: TRBJ2-7
v_gene: TRBV7-9
CDR3nt: TGTGCCAGCAGCTCCAGACTAGCGTCCGAGCAGTACTTC
CDR3aa: CASSSRLASEQYF

d_gene: TRBD1
abundance: -
j_gene: TRBJ2-5
v_gene: TRBV29-1
CDR3nt: TGCAGCGTTGAACTACGGGACAGGGAAAGTTGGGAGACCCAGTACTTC
CDR3aa: CSVELRDRESWETQYF

d_gene: TRBD2
abundance: few
j_gene: TRBJ2-1
v_gene: TRBV20-1
CDR3nt: TGCAGTGCTAGATTGGGGGGGGGGTGGAATGAGCAGTTCTTC
CDR3aa: CSARLGGGWNEQFF

d_gene: TRBD1
abundance: -
j_gene: TRBJ1-1
v_gene: TRBV27
CDR3nt: TGTGCCAGCAGTTTAGGGACAGGGTATAAAGCTTTCTTT
CDR3aa: CASSLGTGYKAFF

d_gene: TRBD1
abundance: -
j_gene: TRBJ2-5
v_gene: TRBV7-2
CDR3nt: TGTGCCAGCAGCTTAGTCGTCTCAGGGGGCGGGGAGACCCAGTACTTC
CDR3aa: CASSLVVSGGGETQYF

d_gene: -
abundance: many
j_gene: TRBJ2-1
v_gene: TRBV11-2
CDR3nt: TGTGCCAGCAGCTTTCTCGGGGGTTACAATGAGCAGTTCTTC
CDR3aa: CASSFLGGYNEQFF

d_gene: -
abundance: -
j_gene: TRBJ2-5
v_gene: TRBV12-3/TRBV12-4
CDR3nt: TGTGCCAGCAGTTTTTCCTTTGCGACCCAGTACTTC
CDR3aa: CASSFSFATQYF

d_gene: -
abundance: -
j_gene: TRBJ2-1
v_gene: TRBV5-1
CDR3nt: TGCGCCAGCAGCTTTGTTTCGTATGAGCAGTTCTTC
CDR3aa: CASSFVSYEQFF

d_gene: -
abundance: -
j_gene: TRBJ2-6
v_gene: TRBV7-2
CDR3nt: TGTGCCAGTAGCTTAGATGTGGGAAACTCTGGGGCCAACGTCCTGACTTTC
CDR3aa: CASSLDVGNSGANVLTF

d_gene: -
abundance: -
j_gene: TRBJ2-2
v_gene: TRBV20-1
CDR3nt: TGCAGTGCCCCTCGGGTCGGGCAGCTGTTTTTT
CDR3aa: CSAPRVGQLFF

d_gene: -
abundance: -
j_gene: TRBJ2-7
v_gene: TRBV7-8
CDR3nt: TGTGCCAGCAGCTTTCCGCGATACGAGCAGTACTTC
CDR3aa: CASSFPRYEQYF

d_gene: -
abundance: -
j_gene: TRBJ2-3
v_gene: TRBV28
CDR3nt: TGTGCCAGCAGTTTTTTGAGAGATACGCAGTATTTT
CDR3aa: CASSFLRDTQYF

d_gene: -
abundance: -
j_gene: TRBJ1-6
v_gene: TRBV20-1
CDR3nt: TGCAGTGCTAGAGATTGGCCACATAATTCACCCCTCCACTTT
CDR3aa: CSARDWPHNSPLHF

d_gene: -
abundance: -
j_gene: TRBJ1-2
v_gene: TRBV10-3
CDR3nt: TGTGCCATCAGTGCGCCAGGGAACTATGGCTACACCTTC
CDR3aa: CAISAPGNYGYTF

d_gene: -
abundance: -
j_gene: TRBJ1-1
v_gene: TRBV6-2/TRBV6-3
CDR3nt: TGTGCCAGCAGCCTCCCTCACCAAGGGAAAGCTTTCTTT
CDR3aa: CASSLPHQGKAFF

d_gene: -
abundance: -
j_gene: TRBJ2-1
v_gene: TRBV20-1
CDR3nt: TGCAGTGCTAGCATGGTTGCACGGCAGTTCTTC
CDR3aa: CSASMVARQFF

d_gene: TRBD2
abundance: few
j_gene: TRBJ2-3
v_gene: TRBV7-7
CDR3nt: TGTGCTAGCAGCTTAGAAGCGGGGGATACGCAGTATTTT
CDR3aa: CASSLEAGDTQYF

d_gene: -
abundance: -
j_gene: TRBJ2-3
v_gene: TRBV6-1
CDR3nt: TGTGCCAGCAGTGTCGAAGCCTGGCGTGGCACAGATACGCAGTATTTT
CDR3aa: CASSVEAWRGTDTQYF

d_gene: TRBD2
abundance: -
j_gene: TRBJ2-1
v_gene: TRBV7-3
CDR3nt: TGTGCCAGCAGCCAGAGTCTAGCGGGCATTGAGCATGAGCAGTTCTTC
CDR3aa: CASSQSLAGIEHEQFF

d_gene: -
abundance: few
j_gene: TRBJ2-4
v_gene: TRBV15
CDR3nt: TGTGCCACCAGCAGAGACCAGGGTGAGGACATTCAGTACTTC
CDR3aa: CATSRDQGEDIQYF

d_gene: -
abundance: -
j_gene: TRBJ2-1
v_gene: TRBV7-3
CDR3nt: TGTGCCAGCAGCTCCCAATATTACAATGAGCAGTTCTTC
CDR3aa: CASSSQYYNEQFF

d_gene: -
abundance: -
j_gene: TRBJ2-7
v_gene: TRBV2
CDR3nt: TGTGCCAGCAGTCTCGGGATCGACTGCGAGCAGTACTTC
CDR3aa: CASSLGIDCEQYF

d_gene: TRBD1
abundance: -
j_gene: TRBJ2-7
v_gene: TRBV30
CDR3nt: TGTGCCTGGAGTTCCGGACAGGGTTTAGGGGAGCAGTACTTC
CDR3aa: CAWSSGQGLGEQYF